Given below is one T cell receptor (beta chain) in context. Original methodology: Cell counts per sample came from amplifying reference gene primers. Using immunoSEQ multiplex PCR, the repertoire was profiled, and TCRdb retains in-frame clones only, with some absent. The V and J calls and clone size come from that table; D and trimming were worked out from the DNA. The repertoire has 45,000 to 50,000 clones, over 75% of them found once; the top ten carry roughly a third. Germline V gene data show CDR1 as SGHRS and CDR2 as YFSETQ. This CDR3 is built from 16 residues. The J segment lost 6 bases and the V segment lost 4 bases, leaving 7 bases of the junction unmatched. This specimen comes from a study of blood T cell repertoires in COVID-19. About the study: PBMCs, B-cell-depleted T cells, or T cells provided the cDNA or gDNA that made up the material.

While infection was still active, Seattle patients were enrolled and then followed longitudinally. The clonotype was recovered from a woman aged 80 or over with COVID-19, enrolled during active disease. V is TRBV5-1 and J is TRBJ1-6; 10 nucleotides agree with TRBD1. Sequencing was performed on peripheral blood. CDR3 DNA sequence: TGCGCCAGCAGCCGAACCGGGACAGGGGCTAATTCACCCCTCCACTTT. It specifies CASSRTGTGANSPLHF.